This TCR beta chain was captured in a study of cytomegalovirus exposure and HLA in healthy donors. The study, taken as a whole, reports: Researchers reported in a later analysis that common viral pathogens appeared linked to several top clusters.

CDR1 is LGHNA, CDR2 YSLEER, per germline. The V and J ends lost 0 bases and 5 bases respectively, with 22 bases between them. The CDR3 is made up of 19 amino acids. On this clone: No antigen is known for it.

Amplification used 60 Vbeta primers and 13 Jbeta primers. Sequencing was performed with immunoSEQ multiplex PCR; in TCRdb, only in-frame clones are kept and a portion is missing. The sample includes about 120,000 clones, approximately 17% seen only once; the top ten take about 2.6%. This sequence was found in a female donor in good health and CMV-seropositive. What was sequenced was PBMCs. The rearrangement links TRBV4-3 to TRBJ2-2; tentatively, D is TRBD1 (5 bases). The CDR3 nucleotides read TGCGCCAGCAGCCAAGAAACCCCAACGTGGCAGGGTCGGACCGGGGAGCTGTTTTTT. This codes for CASSQETPTWQGRTGELFF.